Included here is one TCR beta chain sequence, with context. The antigen is unknown. This sample is part of a study of Ad26.COV2.S vaccination and SARS-CoV-2 variants. Findings and caveats of the study: Participants in the vaccine arm had higher spike-specific TCR breadth; placebo recipients had lower.

Regarding treatment: about 20 received Ad26.COV2.S at low or high dose, single or two shots; several received placebo; per-sample allocation not given. Material that was analyzed had been drawn on day 63 after the first vaccine or placebo injection. The individual, an adult aged 18-55 years, was a donor in Boston. The administered vaccine (an Ad26 vector) expressed Wuhan-strain SARS-CoV-2 spike. The germline V gene has CDR1 SGHAT and CDR2 FQNNGV. The CDR3 contains 15 residues. Trimming took off 2 bases at V and 6 bases at J, with 13 bases between the two ends. Measured with immunoSEQ multiplex PCR; TCRdb has only the in-frame clones, and not every one. The table includes a few hundred thousand clones, approximately 88% detected once.

The receptor's source is a person between 18 and 65 years old who received the Ad26.COV2.S COVID-19 vaccine or a placebo. The material sequenced was peripheral blood, taken in a trial of Ad26.COV2.S vaccine versus placebo. The chain has TRBV11-2 and TRBJ2-2; a weak D match, TRBD2 (6 bases). For the CDR3, the DNA is TGTGCCAGCAGCTTATACGCTTCGGGAGCCGGGGAGCTGTTTTTT. It yields the protein CASSLYASGAGELFF.